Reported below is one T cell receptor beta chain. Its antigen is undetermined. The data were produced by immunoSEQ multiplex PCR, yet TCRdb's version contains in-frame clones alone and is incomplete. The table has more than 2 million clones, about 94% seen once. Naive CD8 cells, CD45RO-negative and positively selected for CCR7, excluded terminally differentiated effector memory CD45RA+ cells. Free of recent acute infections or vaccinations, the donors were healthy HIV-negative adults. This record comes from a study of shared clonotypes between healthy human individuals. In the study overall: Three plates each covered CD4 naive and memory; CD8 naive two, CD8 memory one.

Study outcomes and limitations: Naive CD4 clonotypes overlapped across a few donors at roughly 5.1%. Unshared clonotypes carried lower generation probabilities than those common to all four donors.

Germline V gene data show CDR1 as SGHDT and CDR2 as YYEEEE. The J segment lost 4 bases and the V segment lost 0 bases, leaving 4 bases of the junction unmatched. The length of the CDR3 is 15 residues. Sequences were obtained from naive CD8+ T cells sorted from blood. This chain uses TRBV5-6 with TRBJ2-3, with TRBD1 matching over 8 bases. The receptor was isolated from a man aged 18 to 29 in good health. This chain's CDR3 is CASSLAGTGPDTQYF. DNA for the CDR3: TGTGCCAGCAGCTTGGCCGGGACAGGCCCAGATACGCAGTATTTT.